This record looks at one T cell receptor (beta chain) sequence and its context. The sample comes from a study of blood T cell repertoires in COVID-19. Study overall: The United States, Italy and Spain were the sources of the acute and convalescent COVID-19 samples.

Original handling: Estimation of nucleated cell counts was performed using reference gene primer amplification. The protocol was immunoSEQ multiplex PCR, while the TCRdb copy is restricted to in-frame clones and leaves out a portion. That table gives V, J and clone size, and the DNA gave D and trimming. The sample consists of approximately 280,000 clones, approximately 83% of them appearing once. Sequencing input: peripheral blood. The TCR sequence derives from a woman aged 25 to 39 who had recovered from COVID-19.

As DNA, the CDR3 is TGTGCCAGCAGCCGGAGACAGTTAAGCACAGATACGCAGTATTTT. Residues: CASSRRQLSTDTQYF. The gene calls are TRBV5-6 and TRBJ2-3; D may be TRBD1 (5 bases). The length of the CDR3 is 15 residues. Germline loops: CDR1 SGHDT, CDR2 YYEEEE. V lost 4 bases, J lost 0 bases, and 12 bases lay in between.